The 19 T cell receptor beta chains below all came from one sample that was sequenced in a study of Tregs in tolerant kidney transplant recipients. Data came from immunoSEQ multiplex PCR; TCRdb stores just in-frame clones and leaves some out. The sample totals around 33,000 clones. The sample consisted of CD8+ T cells from blood, taken before the transplant. These receptors came from a human donor who received a combined kidney and bone marrow transplant.

CDR3 DNA (partial): TGCAGTGCTAGAGATGTAGCGGGAGGATCATACAATGAG. Protein: CSARDVAGGSYNE. The whole CDR3 reads CSARDVAGGSYNEQFF. V gene TRBV20-1 combines with J gene TRBJ2-1; TRBD2 aligns across 10 bases. The missing CDR3 end, 3 residues past where the read stops, is filled in from the germline J gene. This CDR3 region has 16 residues. Unmatched junction bases numbered 6, after V lost 0 bases and J lost 4 bases. Germline CDR1 DFQATT, CDR2 SNEGSKA (reference sequence).

With regard to this clone: The read ends 3 residues shy of where the CDR3 ends; the end is completed using the germline J gene. The J gene is TRBJ1-4, the V gene TRBV6-1, with D perhaps TRBD1 (5 bases). Between the trimmed V and J ends, which lost 0 bases and 0 bases, there was a span of 8 bases. CDR1 and CDR2 from the germline V gene are MNHNS and SASEGT. This CDR3 contains 16 residues. The covered CDR3 bases are TGTGCCAGCAGTGAAGCGACAGATGCAACTAATGAAAAA. Its translation is CASSEATDATNEK. The whole CDR3 is CASSEATDATNEKLFF.

On this clone itself: The read halts 3 residues ahead of the CDR3 end, with the missing end drawn from the germline J gene. V gene TRBV10-3 combines with J gene TRBJ2-5; 10 bases are shared with TRBD1. This CDR3 contains 15 residues. The germline V gene encodes CDR1 ENHRY and CDR2 SYGVKD. The trim removed 4 bases at V and 3 bases at J, leaving 5 bases unmatched. Incomplete CDR3 DNA: TGTGCCATCAGTGGGACGGGACAGGGGAAAGAGACC. This codes for CAISGTGQGKET. The full CDR3 reads CAISGTGQGKETQYF.

A word on this clone: The read gets to within 3 residues of the CDR3 end, and the germline J gene fills in the rest. This chain connects TRBV19 to TRBJ2-7; 7 nucleotides match TRBD1. This CDR3 has 13 amino acids. J lost 4 bases, V lost 9 bases, and 9 bases had no gene match. Germline CDR1 is LNHDA and CDR2 is SQIVND (reference sequence). The CDR3 is CASNGQAPYEQYF. The sequenced CDR3 bases are TGTGCCAGCAACGGACAGGCTCCGTACGAG.

As concerns this clone: Coverage ceases 3 residues before the CDR3 finishes, and the germline J gene fills in the end. The chain links TRBV18 to TRBJ2-7; 10 bases fit TRBD1. With 1 base clipped from V and 6 bases from J, the junction kept 6 bases outside the gene matches. This CDR3 is 15 amino acids long. Germline assignment: CDR1 KGHSH and CDR2 LQKENI. The CDR3: CASSPLPGTGAEQYF. CDR3 DNA, as far as it was read: TGTGCCAGCTCACCACTTCCAGGGACAGGGGCCGAG.

Concerning this clone: From the germline J gene comes the end of the CDR3, since the read stops 3 residues before it. The chain employs TRBV20-1 and TRBJ2-6; 7 bases agree with TRBD2. Germline CDR1 is DFQATT and CDR2 is SNEGSKA (reference sequence). This CDR3 region has 13 residues. J was trimmed by 6 bases and V by 6 bases; bases with no gene match: 5. CDR3: CSAGGVPANVLTF. CDR3 DNA (partial): TGCAGTGCGGGGGGGGTCCCGGCCAACGTC.

Comment on this clone: The read is 3 residues too short to cover the CDR3 end, so that end is filled in from the germline J gene. This chain uses TRBV5-1 with TRBJ2-1, with 10 bases lining up with TRBD2. CDR1 and CDR2 (germline): SGHRS, YFSETQ. V shed 4 bases and J 3 bases; nucleotides not matched to a gene: 13. This CDR3 has 18 residues. CDR3 sequence reads: CASSPGWSGLALYNEQFF. The DNA read from the CDR3 is TGCGCCAGCAGCCCTGGATGGTCGGGACTAGCGCTCTACAATGAG. Using reference TRBV5-1 and TRBJ2-1 for the parts outside the CDR3, the full variable domain is KAGVTQTPRYLIKTRGQQVTLSCSPISGHRSVSWYQQTPGQGLQFLFEYFSETQRNKGNFPGRFSGRQFSNSRSEMNVSTLELGDSALYLCASSPGWSGLALYNEQFFGPGTRLTVL.

Concerning this clone: The CDR3 extends 3 residues past the end of the read, so its final part is completed from the germline J gene. The gene calls are TRBV11-2 and TRBJ2-3; D is possibly TRBD2 (6 bases). Per the germline V gene, CDR1 is SGHAT and CDR2 is FQNNGV. There are 15 residues in the CDR3. V lost 5 bases, J lost 1 base, and 13 bases lay in between. Here the CDR3 reads CASSDSGKGTDTQYF. Incomplete CDR3 DNA: TGTGCCAGCAGCGATAGCGGAAAGGGCACAGATACG.

With regard to this clone: The read falls 3 residues short of the CDR3 end, and the missing part is taken from the germline J gene. The rearrangement uses TRBV30 and TRBJ2-3; 8 bases line up with TRBD2. The J segment lost 2 bases and the V segment lost 2 bases, leaving 9 bases of the junction unmatched. The CDR3 runs to 16 residues. Germline CDR1 is GTSNPN and CDR2 is SVGIG (reference sequence). Incomplete CDR3 DNA: TGTGCCTGGAGTTCCCGACTAGCGACACACACAGATACG. Its protein is CAWSSRLATHTDT. The full CDR3 is CAWSSRLATHTDTQYF.

A word on this clone: The CDR3 end falls 3 residues outside the read, so it is completed with the germline J gene. The chain is built from TRBV19 and TRBJ1-4; D is possibly TRBD1 (6 bases). CDR3 length: 13 residues. Germline V gene lookup returns CDR1 LNHDA and CDR2 SQIVND (reference sequence). V lost 9 bases and J 7 bases, leaving 15 bases between the germline ends. CDR3 protein: CASTTGFGEKLFF. Incomplete CDR3 DNA: TGTGCCAGCACAACAGGGTTTGGTGAAAAA. Full variable domain (outside the CDR3, taken from reference TRBV19 and TRBJ1-4): DGGITQSPKYLFRKEGQNVTLSCEQNLNHDAMYWYRQDPGQGLRLIYYSQIVNDFQKGDIAEGYSVSREKKESFPLTVTSAQKNPTAFYLCASTTGFGEKLFFGSGTQLSVL.

Comment on this clone: The read ends 3 residues early relative to the CDR3; the germline J gene fills the gap. The V call is TRBV7-3, the J call TRBJ2-1; 7 positions match TRBD1. The J segment lost 9 bases and the V segment lost 0 bases, leaving 11 bases of the junction unmatched. The CDR3 length is 16 residues. In germline, CDR1 is SGHTA, CDR2 FQGTGA. CDR3 in amino acids: CASSLTGRGFKGEQFF. Incomplete CDR3 DNA: TGTGCCAGCAGCTTAACTGGCAGGGGGTTTAAGGGTGAG.

For this clone: The CDR3 end falls 3 residues outside the read, so it is completed with the germline J gene. This chain links TRBV19 with TRBJ1-5, with D possibly being TRBD1 (5 bases). This CDR3 region has 12 residues. Germline CDR1 LNHDA, CDR2 SQIVND (reference sequence). Trimming shortened V by 11 bases and J by 3 bases, and 11 bases separated the two germline ends. This CDR3 is CACQGNNQPQHF. Partial CDR3 DNA: TGTGCCTGTCAGGGTAACAATCAGCCC.

In regard to this clone: The sequenced fragment ends 3 residues before the CDR3 boundary, so the rest is inferred from the germline J gene. The rearrangement uses TRBV5-1 and TRBJ2-5; the match to TRBD1 covers 10 bases. The germline gives CDR1 SGHRS, CDR2 YFSETQ. The CDR3 covers 14 residues. With 9 bases clipped from V and 1 base from J, the junction kept 6 bases outside the gene matches. The DNA read from the CDR3 is TGCGCCACCGCCAGGACAGGGGGCCAAGAGACC. Its protein product is CATARTGGQET. The CDR3 in its entirety is CATARTGGQETQYF. The full variable domain, completed using reference TRBV5-1 and TRBJ2-5, is KAGVTQTPRYLIKTRGQQVTLSCSPISGHRSVSWYQQTPGQGLQFLFEYFSETQRNKGNFPGRFSGRQFSNSRSEMNVSTLELGDSALYLCATARTGGQETQYFGPGTRLLVL.

The covered CDR3 bases are TGCGCCAGCAGTGACGCCCTAGCGGGAGGCACAGATACG. Its protein product is CASSDALAGGTDT. Given in full, the CDR3 is CASSDALAGGTDTQYF. The chain couples TRBV10-2 to TRBJ2-3, with 10 bases fitting TRBD2. The CDR3 end lies 3 residues beyond the end of the read and is filled in from the germline J gene. The J segment lost 1 base and the V segment lost 3 bases, leaving 4 bases of the junction unmatched. CDR1 is WSHSY, CDR2 SAAADI, per germline. This CDR3 has 16 amino acids.

Comment on this clone: Read data end 3 residues before the CDR3 end; the end is taken from the germline J gene. The J gene is TRBJ1-1, the V gene TRBV5-8; D gene uncertain. V was shortened by 4 bases and J by 1 base, with 11 bases between the two germline ends. This CDR3 region has 14 residues. Germline lookup yields CDR1 SGHTS and CDR2 YDEGEE. Partial CDR3 DNA: TGTGCCAGCAGCCAAACCGACTGGAACACTGAA. Protein product: CASSQTDWNTE. The whole CDR3 is CASSQTDWNTEAFF.

Notes on this clone: The observed sequence ends 3 residues before the CDR3 terminus, with the missing tail filled in from the germline J gene. The V gene is TRBV20-1, the J gene TRBJ2-7; D possibly corresponds to TRBD1 (6 bases). The length of the CDR3 is 14 residues. Germline CDR1 reads DFQATT; CDR2 reads SNEGSKA (reference sequence). Trimming took 2 bases from V and 2 from J, leaving 13 bases between them. The part of the CDR3 DNA that was read is TGCAGTGCTAGACGACCCGGACAGCCCTACGAG. As protein: CSARRPGQPYE. Given in full, the CDR3 is CSARRPGQPYEQYF.

Regarding this clone: From the germline J gene comes the end of the CDR3, since the read stops 3 residues before it. The J gene is TRBJ2-7, the V gene TRBV5-6; tentative D call: TRBD2 (5 bases). CDR1 and CDR2 (germline): SGHDT, YYEEEE. The CDR3 extends over 12 amino acids. V was clipped by 4 bases and J by 3 bases, with 8 bases between them. CDR3 DNA (partial): TGTGCCAGCAGCGGACTTGACTACGAG. This codes for CASSGLDYE. The complete CDR3 reads CASSGLDYEQYF.

In regard to this clone: The CDR3 end falls 3 residues outside the read, so it is completed with the germline J gene. The chain couples TRBV5-1 to TRBJ2-1, with 11 bases matching TRBD2. CDR1 and CDR2 (germline): SGHRS, YFSETQ. The CDR3 is 16 amino acids. Unmatched junction bases numbered 11, after V lost 4 bases and J lost 8 bases. The DNA read from the CDR3 is TGCGCCAGCAGCACCCGACTAGCGGGAAGTATTGATGAG. This gives the protein CASSTRLAGSIDE. The complete CDR3 protein is CASSTRLAGSIDEQFF. The complete variable domain, with remaining parts taken from reference TRBV5-1 and TRBJ2-1, reads KAGVTQTPRYLIKTRGQQVTLSCSPISGHRSVSWYQQTPGQGLQFLFEYFSETQRNKGNFPGRFSGRQFSNSRSEMNVSTLELGDSALYLCASSTRLAGSIDEQFFGPGTRLTVL.

In regard to this clone: The read falls 3 residues short of the CDR3 end, and the missing part is taken from the germline J gene. The chain uses TRBV20-1 and TRBJ2-7; 7 bases align to TRBD2. The V segment lost 0 bases and the J segment 2 bases; nucleotides outside the gene matches: 7. CDR3 size: 15 residues. CDR1 is DFQATT, CDR2 SNEGSKA, per germline (reference sequence). CDR3 DNA (partial): TGCAGTGCTAGAGAAGAAGGCGGGAGCACCTACGAG. This codes for CSAREEGGSTYE. The full CDR3 sequence reads CSAREEGGSTYEQYF.